A single sample gave rise to the 27 T cell receptor beta chains below, sequenced in a study of memory CD4+ T cells and cytomegalovirus serostatus. The protocol was immunoSEQ multiplex PCR, while the TCRdb copy is restricted to in-frame clones and leaves out a portion. The sample comprises tens of thousands of clones, 76% of which are singletons, and 1.5% to 2.5% rests with the top ten. Single viable CD3+CD4+CD8-CD45RO+ cells were sorted as the memory CD4+ T cells. The sample comprised memory CD4+ T cells from blood. These receptors originate from an adult in good health and CMV-seronegative.

The V and J genes are TRBV18 and TRBJ1-6; 10 bases agree with TRBD1. Germline loops: CDR1 KGHSH, CDR2 LQKENI. The CDR3 length is 16 residues. With V trimmed by 4 bases and J by 8 bases, 8 bases remained unmatched. CDR3 in amino acids: CASSRRDRGAHSPLHF. The CDR3 DNA is TGTGCCAGCTCACGTCGGGACAGGGGTGCGCATTCACCCCTCCACTTT. Full variable domain (remainder filled in from reference TRBV18 and TRBJ1-6): NAGVMQNPRHLVRRRGQEARLRCSPMKGHSHVYWYRQLPEEGLKFMVYLQKENIIDESGMPKERFSAEFPKEGPSILRIQQVVRGDSAAYFCASSRRDRGAHSPLHFGNGTRLTVT.

CDR3 residues: CASSNGLSTDTQYF. CDR3 DNA sequence: TGTGCCAGTAGTAATGGACTAAGCACAGATACGCAGTATTTT. The chain uses TRBV19 and TRBJ2-3; TRBD2 might be the D (6 bases). Germline lookup yields CDR1 LNHDA and CDR2 SQIVND (reference sequence). The CDR3 loop spans 14 amino acids. Trimming stripped 4 bases from V and 0 bases from J, with 8 bases between. Variable domain in full (rest from reference TRBV19 and TRBJ2-3): DGGITQSPKYLFRKEGQNVTLSCEQNLNHDAMYWYRQDPGQGLRLIYYSQIVNDFQKGDIAEGYSVSREKKESFPLTVTSAQKNPTAFYLCASSNGLSTDTQYFGPGTRLTVL.

The chain uses TRBV18 and TRBJ2-2; D gene uncertain. The germline V gene encodes CDR1 KGHSH and CDR2 LQKENI. Trimming cost V 3 bases and J 2 bases, with 7 bases left between them. The length of the CDR3 is 14 residues. Written as DNA, the CDR3 is TGTGCCAGCTCACCCCCCATAAACACCGGGGAGCTGTTTTTT. Its protein product is CASSPPINTGELFF.

This sequence joins TRBV12-2 and TRBJ1-1; whether TRBD1, the table's D call, matches the DNA was not checked. TRBV12-2 is tagged as a pseudogene. The CDR3 spans 14 residues. The DNA of the CDR3 is TGTGCAAGTCGTAAACAGGGCCCGAACACTGAAGCTTTCTTT. This gives the protein CASRKQGPNTEAFF.

The chain carries TRBV27 and TRBJ2-2; 13 bases are a match to TRBD2. This CDR3 has 18 amino acids. V lost 2 bases, J lost 6 bases, and 9 bases stayed unmatched. Looked up from germline, CDR1 is MNHEY and CDR2 is SMNVEV (reference sequence). The CDR3 bases are TGTGCCAGCAGTTTAACACTAGCGGGGGGGCGGCGAGCCGGGGAGCTGTTTTTT. As protein: CASSLTLAGGRRAGELFF.

V is TRBV18 and J is TRBJ2-6; a possible D gene is TRBD2 (5 bases). Per the germline V gene, CDR1 is KGHSH and CDR2 is LQKENI. Trimming took off 2 bases at V and 1 base at J, with 15 bases between the two ends. CDR3 length equals 18 residues. This CDR3 reads CASSPVFPGRSGANVLTF. The CDR3 DNA is TGTGCCAGCTCACCAGTGTTCCCGGGGAGATCTGGGGCCAACGTCCTGACTTTC.

The genes are TRBV5-1 and TRBJ1-2; unclear D gene. Germline assignment: CDR1 SGHRS and CDR2 YFSETQ. The CDR3 consists of 14 residues. Trimming took 0 bases from V and 5 from J, leaving 11 bases between them. CDR3 in DNA: TGCGCCAGCAGCTTGGAGGGCGGAACTTATGGCTACACCTTC. It is translated as CASSLEGGTYGYTF. Full variable domain (missing parts from reference TRBV5-1 and TRBJ1-2): KAGVTQTPRYLIKTRGQQVTLSCSPISGHRSVSWYQQTPGQGLQFLFEYFSETQRNKGNFPGRFSGRQFSNSRSEMNVSTLELGDSALYLCASSLEGGTYGYTFGSGTRLTVV.

The rearrangement uses TRBV2 and TRBJ1-4, with 8 bases identical to TRBD1. Germline CDR1 and CDR2: SNHLY and FYNNEI. The CDR3 sequence is 14 residues long. J gave up 2 bases and V 7 bases, and 3 bases lay outside the gene matches. The DNA of the CDR3 is TGTGCCAGCACCAGGACAGGGACTAATGAAAAACTGTTTTTT. It specifies CASTRTGTNEKLFF.

The rearrangement uses TRBV6-6 and TRBJ1-4, with D perhaps matching TRBD1 (6 bases). Germline V gives CDR1 MNHNY, CDR2 SVGAGI (reference sequence). V lost 0 bases, J lost 6 bases, and 14 bases lay in between. The CDR3 sequence is 16 residues long. This CDR3 reads CASSYSRGERDEKLFF. The CDR3 nucleotides read TGTGCCAGCAGTTACTCCAGGGGCGAACGGGATGAAAAACTGTTTTTT.

This chain uses TRBV6-1 with TRBJ1-1; D gene unclear. CDR1 and CDR2 from the germline V gene are MNHNS and SASEGT. The CDR3 extends over 13 amino acids. Trimming removed 7 bases at V and 1 base at J, with 10 bases between. In DNA form, the CDR3 reads TGTGCCAGCACATACGAAGGGAACACTGAAGCTTTCTTT. Encoded protein: CASTYEGNTEAFF.

This clone was recorded a few times. The V gene is TRBV28, the J gene TRBJ1-5; D is unresolved. Trimming removed 5 bases at V and 8 bases at J, with 10 bases between. The CDR3 contains 12 residues. Germline assignment: CDR1 MDHEN and CDR2 SYDVKM. CDR3 amino acids: CASSKPPEPQHF. CDR3 in DNA: TGTGCCAGCAGTAAACCCCCCGAGCCCCAGCATTTT.

A word on this clone: A much larger clone is a single base away; this may be a read error. The rearrangement joins TRBV5-2 to TRBJ2-1. TRBV5-2 is an annotated pseudogene. This CDR3 is built from 17 residues. The CDR3 sequence: CASSQEELRRSYNEQFF. The CDR3 region has the DNA TGTGCCAGCAGCCAGGAAGAGTTGCGGAGATCCTACAATGAGCAGTTCTTC.

The rearrangement joins TRBV5-1 to TRBJ2-7; TRBD1 matches 8 bases. Germline V gene lookup returns CDR1 SGHRS and CDR2 YFSETQ. V trimming: 0 bases; J trimming: 3 bases; junction bases outside the gene matches: 5. The CDR3 has 15 amino acids. The CDR3 region has the DNA TGCGCCAGCAGCTTGGACAGGGGGGATATCTACGAGCAGTACTTC. This translates into CASSLDRGDIYEQYF.

J is TRBJ2-3 and V is TRBV7-2; D is ambiguous. Germline V gene data show CDR1 as SGHTA and CDR2 as FQGNSA. V dropped 6 bases and J dropped 2 bases, with 6 bases sitting between them. The CDR3 has 12 amino acids. CDR3 DNA sequence: TGTGCCAGCAGGGAAGTCACAGATACGCAGTATTTT. The encoded protein is CASREVTDTQYF. The full variable domain, with the rest looked up from reference TRBV7-2 and TRBJ2-3, is GAGVSQSPSNKVTEKGKDVELRCDPISGHTALYWYRQSLGQGLEFLIYFQGNSAPDKSGLPSDRFSAERTGGSVSTLTIQRTQQEDSAVYLCASREVTDTQYFGPGTRLTVL.

V and J are TRBV2 and TRBJ2-2; D unclear. The CDR3 is 14 residues long. V was clipped by 4 bases and J by 3 bases, with 9 bases between them. Germline loops: CDR1 SNHLY, CDR2 FYNNEI. CDR3 sequence: CASSVYGYTGELFF. In DNA form, the CDR3 reads TGTGCCAGCAGTGTCTATGGGTACACCGGGGAGCTGTTTTTT.

The CDR3 bases are TGTGCCAGCTCACCTCTAGGAGGGAACACTGAAGCTTTCTTT. Translated: CASSPLGGNTEAFF. This chain links TRBV18 with TRBJ1-1; D remains unclear. The CDR3 spans 14 residues. Germline V gives CDR1 KGHSH, CDR2 LQKENI. V lost 3 bases and J 1 base, leaving 9 bases between the germline ends.

The V gene is TRBV30, the J gene TRBJ2-2; D is possibly TRBD1 or TRBD2 (5 bases each). Trimming cost V 2 bases and J 6 bases, with 13 bases left between them. Germline CDR1 is GTSNPN and CDR2 is SVGIG (reference sequence). CDR3 length: 14 amino acids. CDR3 bases: TGTGCCTGGAGTACCGGGACGACGGCCGGGGAGCTGTTTTTT. This encodes CAWSTGTTAGELFF. Using reference TRBV30 and TRBJ2-2 for the parts outside the CDR3, the full variable domain is SQTIHQWPATLVQPVGSPLSLECTVEGTSNPNLYWYRQAAGRGLQLLFYSVGIGQISSEVPQNLSASRPQDRQFILSSKKLLLSDSGFYLCAWSTGTTAGELFFGEGSRLTVL.

The chain links TRBV25-1 to TRBJ1-6; D is undetermined. Germline assignment: CDR1 MGHDK and CDR2 SYGVNS. The CDR3 has 16 residues. V was trimmed by 3 bases and J by 10 bases, leaving 19 bases between them. The CDR3 protein is CASSEQISVRDSPLHF. The CDR3, as DNA: TGTGCCAGCAGTGAGCAAATATCGGTGCGAGACTCACCCCTCCACTTT.

The V gene is TRBV14, the J gene TRBJ1-2; maybe TRBD1 (5 bases). Germline CDR1 and CDR2: SGHDN and FVKESK. V was clipped by 3 bases and J by 8 bases, with 13 bases between them. The CDR3 extends over 13 amino acids. CDR3 nucleotide sequence: TGTGCCAGCAGCCAGACGGGGCTTTCAGGCTACACCTTC. Translation: CASSQTGLSGYTF. The full variable domain, rest sourced from reference TRBV14 and TRBJ1-2, is EAGVTQFPSHSVIEKGQTVTLRCDPISGHDNLYWYRRVMGKEIKFLLHFVKESKQDESGMPNNRFLAERTGGTYSTLKVQPAELEDSGVYFCASSQTGLSGYTFGSGTRLTVV.

This clone has more than one count but fewer than ten. The chain links TRBV12-5 to TRBJ2-2, with 7 bases identical to TRBD1. V lost 6 bases, J lost 3 bases, and 10 bases stayed unmatched. Germline V gives CDR1 LGHNT, CDR2 FRNRAP. The CDR3 consists of 16 residues. CDR3 protein: CASGTSRDRYTGELFF. DNA for the CDR3: TGTGCTAGTGGCACCTCCCGGGACAGATACACCGGGGAGCTGTTTTTT.

This chain uses TRBV5-4 with TRBJ2-1, with 12 positions matching TRBD2. CDR3 length equals 14 residues. CDR1 is SGHNT and CDR2 is YYREEE in the germline V gene (reference sequence). V lost 0 bases and J lost 13; bases outside the gene matches: 5. In nucleotides, the CDR3 is TGTGCCAGCAGCTTGGGTACTAGCGGGGGGACTCAGTTCTTC. It yields the protein CASSLGTSGGTQFF.

The chain couples TRBV5-5 to TRBJ2-2, with D maybe TRBD2 (6 bases). The CDR3 extends over 16 amino acids. The V gene's germline CDR1 is SGHKS and CDR2 YYEKEE (reference sequence). V lost 1 base and J 8 bases, leaving 18 bases between the germline ends. CDR3 in amino acids: CASSLRRGSITGELFF. CDR3 nucleotides: TGTGCCAGCAGCTTGCGCCGGGGGTCCATCACGGGGGAGCTGTTTTTT.

Sample share makes this clone medium-sized. The rearrangement joins TRBV14 to TRBJ2-5, with D tentatively TRBD1 or TRBD2 (6 bases each). The CDR3 spans 15 residues. Germline loops: CDR1 SGHDN, CDR2 FVKESK. V shed 1 base and J shed 4 bases, with 13 bases lying between them. This CDR3 is CASSQGGTLGETQYF. For the CDR3, the DNA is TGTGCCAGCAGCCAAGGCGGGACATTGGGAGAGACCCAGTACTTC.

This chain links TRBV5-4 with TRBJ2-6; 8 nucleotides agree with TRBD2. The junction had 2 bases not matched to a gene; V was cut back by 0 bases and J by 0 bases. The V gene's germline CDR1 is SGHNT and CDR2 YYREEE (reference sequence). The CDR3 covers 17 residues. CDR3 region: CASSLAGTSSGANVLTF. CDR3 coding DNA: TGTGCCAGCAGCTTGGCAGGGACTAGCTCTGGGGCCAACGTCCTGACTTTC.

This rearrangement joins TRBV30 to TRBJ1-6; a weak D match, TRBD1 (6 bases). The CDR3 spans 16 residues. V lost 2 bases, J lost 4 bases, and 15 bases lay in between. The V gene's germline CDR1 is GTSNPN and CDR2 SVGIG (reference sequence). The CDR3 nucleotides read TGTGCCTGGAGTCCTGGGACACAGGCGTATAATTCACCCCTCCACTTT. Amino acid sequence: CAWSPGTQAYNSPLHF.

The CDR3: CSVDRDKSAYNEQFF. The DNA for the CDR3 is TGCAGCGTCGACCGGGACAAATCAGCTTACAATGAGCAGTTCTTC. The V gene is TRBV29-1, the J gene TRBJ2-1, with a tentative D call TRBD1 (6 bases). CDR3 length equals 15 residues. The germline gives CDR1 SQVTM, CDR2 ANQGSEA. Trimming cost V 6 bases and J 4 bases, with 19 bases left between them.

V is TRBV19 and J is TRBJ1-5; 7 bases align to TRBD1. The CDR3 runs 14 residues. V dropped 3 bases and J dropped 5; count of bases not matched to a gene: 4. The V gene's germline CDR1 is LNHDA and CDR2 SQIVND (reference sequence). DNA for the CDR3: TGTGCCAGTAGTATGACAGGGCGGGATCAGCCCCAGCATTTT. It yields the protein CASSMTGRDQPQHF.